The clone carrying this T cell receptor (beta chain) was counted a few times. Its cognate antigen is unknown. The data are from a study of blood T cells in healthy people across ages. The use of a sample-barcoded 5' primer and a J-beta primer mix characterized a second PCR of about 6 to 11 cycles. Every sample gave at least 3 million paired-end reads containing CDR3. Via MiXCR, TCRdb re-called the 5' RACE reads, giving one row per CDR3 protein. This sample has hundreds of thousands of distinct CDR3 sequences; 49% occur once, and the top ten carry 25% to 35%. Study outcomes and limitations: It was not possible, with unsorted PBMCs, to conclusively compare naive and antigen-experienced cells. Compared with aged donors, long-lived donors showed fewer expanded clones, suggesting selection.

The source of this sequence is a woman aged 60-75 years in good health. The sample consisted of blood.

The CDR3 reads CASSPGTSPNYEQYF. Written as DNA, the CDR3 is TGTGCCAGCAGCCCCGGGACTAGCCCGAACTACGAGCAGTACTTC. The chain couples TRBV11-2 to TRBJ2-7; TRBD2 agrees at 9 bases. Trimming at V came to 5 bases and at J to 3 bases, leaving 8 bases not matched to a gene. Germline CDR1 and CDR2: SGHAT and FQNNGV. The CDR3 is 15 residues long.